The sequence of this T cell receptor beta chain was determined in a study of blood T cells in healthy people across ages. Study conclusions and caveats: Per-million-T-cell TCR beta diversity fell roughly linearly with age.

Primers used in a second PCR of about 6 to 11 cycles were a sample-barcoded 5' primer and a J-beta primer mix. MiXCR, run by TCRdb on the 5' RACE reads, gives a single entry per CDR3 protein. Among more than 600,000 distinct CDR3 sequences listed, roughly 25% were seen once. Trimming cost V 4 bases and J 6 bases, with 10 bases left between them. CDR1 is MNHEY, CDR2 SVGEGT, per germline. The CDR3 has 12 amino acids. This clonotype was counted between two and nine times. Its antigen remains unidentified. The same data also went into a second study, on T cells of mothers and their children. As that study records: Material was donated by three healthy Caucasian mothers and their six children. For each mother, over 8 million TCR beta CDR3 reads were obtained, and for each child, about 3 million.

This TCR derives from a boy aged 5-17 years in good health. The sequenced sample was blood. This chain joins TRBV6-2 or TRBV6-3 and TRBJ2-7; D call uncertain. CDR3 in DNA: TGTGCCAGCAGTTTTTCATTGAGCGAGCAGTACTTC. Protein sequence: CASSFSLSEQYF.